A selection of T cell receptor beta chains follows, all from one sample in a study of blood T cell repertoires in COVID-19. TCRdb's table, derived via immunoSEQ multiplex PCR, lists solely in-frame clones and lacks some. Of around 150,000 clones listed, over 65% were seen once; the top ten hold roughly 8.6%. Specimen: peripheral blood. The origin of the receptors is a man aged 60 to 69 with acute or convalescent COVID-19. The CDR3 runs from the conserved cysteine through the conserved F or W. A D gene is named only where the DNA matches it firmly.

cdr3_aa d_call cdr3_length v_call
CASSLVAEGTGELFF - 15 TRBV11-3
CASRSGGRETQYF TRBD2 13 TRBV3-1/TRBV3-2
CACRRDEAKNIQYF - 14 TRBV30
CASSLPTPYEQYF - 13 TRBV6-2/TRBV6-3
CATSTGQLEETQYF TRBD1 14 TRBV24-1
CASSPGLAGEQYF TRBD2 13 TRBV7-2
CASSQIQGTYGYTF - 14 TRBV5-6
CASSERAREGYTF - 13 TRBV6-1
CASSQEQGYTF - 11 TRBV3-1/TRBV3-2
CASSLTTGRNSPLHF TRBD1 15 TRBV4-3
CASSQDLGLAGSNEQFF TRBD2 17 TRBV4-3
CARGDSANTGELFF TRBD1 14 TRBV2
CASSANGLGYTEAFF - 15 TRBV6-5
CASTRGQDKNIQYF - 14 TRBV19
CASSADRGRGYTF TRBD1 13 TRBV9
CASRAGGNQPQHF - 13 TRBV2
CAWSVRGYGDGYTF - 14 TRBV30
CSAGEGTF - 8 TRBV29-1
CASSLALGEASIRNTEAFF - 19 TRBV7-6
CASSQASGGTEQFF TRBD2 14 TRBV3-1/TRBV3-2
CASSYKAGSTDTQYF - 15 TRBV6-6
CASSSGLAGGGAQNEQFF TRBD2 18 TRBV7-9